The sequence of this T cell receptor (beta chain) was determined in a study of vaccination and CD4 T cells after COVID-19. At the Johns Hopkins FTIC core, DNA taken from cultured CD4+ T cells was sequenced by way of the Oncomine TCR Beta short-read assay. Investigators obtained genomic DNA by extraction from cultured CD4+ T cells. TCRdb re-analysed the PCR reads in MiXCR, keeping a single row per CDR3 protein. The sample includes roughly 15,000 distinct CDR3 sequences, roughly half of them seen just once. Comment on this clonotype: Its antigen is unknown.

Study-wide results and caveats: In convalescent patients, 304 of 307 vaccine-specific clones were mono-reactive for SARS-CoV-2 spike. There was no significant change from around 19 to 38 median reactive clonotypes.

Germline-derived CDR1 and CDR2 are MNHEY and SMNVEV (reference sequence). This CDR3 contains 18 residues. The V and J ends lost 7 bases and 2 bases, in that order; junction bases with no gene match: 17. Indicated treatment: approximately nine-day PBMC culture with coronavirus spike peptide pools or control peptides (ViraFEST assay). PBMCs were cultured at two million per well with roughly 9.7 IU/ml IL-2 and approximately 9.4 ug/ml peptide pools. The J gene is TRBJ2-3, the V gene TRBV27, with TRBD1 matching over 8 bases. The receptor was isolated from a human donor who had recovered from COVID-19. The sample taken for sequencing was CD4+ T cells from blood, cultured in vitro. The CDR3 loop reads CASKRTGIFAEDTDTQYF. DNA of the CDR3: TGTGCCAGCAAGCGGACAGGGATTTTTGCGGAAGACACAGATACGCAGTATTTT.